These 3 T cell receptor beta chains were sequenced from one sample in a study of blood T cell repertoires in COVID-19. Sequencing used immunoSEQ multiplex PCR; TCRdb keeps in-frame clones, though not all of them. The repertoire holds fewer than 250,000 clones, with approximately 90% as singletons. What was sequenced was peripheral blood. The receptors stem from a man aged 25 to 45 with COVID-19, enrolled during active disease.

The chain is built from TRBV14 and TRBJ2-2; a weak D match, TRBD1 (5 bases). CDR1 SGHDN and CDR2 FVKESK come from the germline V gene. The germline V and J ends were trimmed by 1 base and 4 bases, with 10 bases remaining between them. CDR3 length equals 15 residues. Here the CDR3 reads CASSQAKGPTGELFF. CDR3 sequence (DNA): TGTGCCAGCAGCCAAGCTAAGGGGCCCACCGGGGAGCTGTTTTTT.

The chain joins TRBV19 to TRBJ2-1, with 9 bases identical to TRBD2. The CDR3 is 14 amino acids. Germline V lookup: CDR1 LNHDA, CDR2 SQIVND (reference sequence). Trimming cost V 7 bases and J 5 bases; bases outside gene matches: 6. CDR3 loop: CASNAGGPNNEQFF. In nucleotides, the CDR3 is TGTGCCAGTAATGCGGGAGGGCCGAACAATGAGCAGTTCTTC.

This chain links TRBV7-2 with TRBJ1-5, with TRBD1 matching 8 bases. Germline V CDR1 and CDR2: SGHTA, FQGNSA. Unmatched junction bases numbered 6, after V lost 3 bases and J lost 5 bases. This CDR3 contains 15 residues. CDR3 coding DNA: TGTGCCAGCAGCTTTTTAGGACAGGGCGATCAGCCCCAGCATTTT. Amino acids: CASSFLGQGDQPQHF. The whole variable domain, remainder taken from reference TRBV7-2 and TRBJ1-5, is GAGVSQSPSNKVTEKGKDVELRCDPISGHTALYWYRQSLGQGLEFLIYFQGNSAPDKSGLPSDRFSAERTGGSVSTLTIQRTQQEDSAVYLCASSFLGQGDQPQHFGDGTRLSIL.